This TCR beta chain came from a study of blood T cell repertoires in COVID-19. Study details: The study drew acute and convalescent COVID-19 samples from the United States, Italy and Spain. From T cells, B-cell-depleted T cells, or PBMCs came the material, which was cDNA or gDNA.

This clone came up once. Methods used by the authors: Using reference gene primer amplification, nucleated cell counts were estimated. Measured with immunoSEQ multiplex PCR; TCRdb has only the in-frame clones, and not every one. The DNA gave D and trimming, while V, J and clone size come from that table. The repertoire includes about 180,000 clones, 86% of them detected once, and less than 3% sits in the top ten. Germline V gene sequence: CDR1 SGDLS, CDR2 YYNGEE. V was pared by 1 base and J by 3 bases, with 0 bases of the junction left unmatched. This CDR3 has 15 amino acids. V usage is TRBV9 and J usage is TRBJ2-1; 11 nucleotides match TRBD2. Sequenced input: peripheral blood. The receptor was isolated from a woman aged 25 to 39 with active or convalescent COVID-19. The DNA of the CDR3 is TGTGCCAGCAGCGTAACTAGCGGGAGCTACAATGAGCAGTTCTTC. This sequence encodes CASSVTSGSYNEQFF. The whole variable domain, filled in from reference TRBV9 and TRBJ2-1, reads DSGVTQTPKHLITATGQRVTLRCSPRSGDLSVYWYQQSLDQGLQFLIQYYNGEERAKGNILERFSAQQFPDLHSELNLSSLELGDSALYFCASSVTSGSYNEQFFGPGTRLTVL.